This entry is about one TCR beta chain. The clone's antigen remains unknown. Base qualities are missing; no much larger clone stands one base away. The library was obtained by 5' RACE. Sequenced on an Illumina HiSeq 2500. The second PCR ran for about 6 to 11 cycles and used a J-beta primer mix along with a sample-barcoded 5' primer. A unique molecular identifier was introduced onto each TCR beta cDNA molecule by a template-switch 5' adaptor carrying 12 random nucleotides. Each sample yielded at least 2.5 million CDR3-containing paired-end reads. The Mint cDNA synthesis kit, primed by a TRBC-specific oligonucleotide, was used to synthesize first-strand cDNA from all RNA. After uracil-DNA glycosylase treatment, a first 18-cycle PCR used universal primers M1SS and BC2_uni_R on all cDNA. The paper's data handling went like this. For normalization, 1 million high-quality reads were randomly selected from each sample, with every read carrying a distinct molecular identifier. Instead of being binned into consensus sequences, reads that shared molecular identifiers were thrown out. CDR3 identification, clonotype clustering and error correction used MiTCR with a Q25 quality threshold and the strictest error-elimination algorithm. A nonparametric unseen species model using Euler transformation provided a lower-bound estimate of total TCR beta diversity. In TCRdb, the public reads were trimmed at Q25 with fastp and aligned with MiXCR, with productive beta chains retained. Rows matching on CDR3 protein sequence are summarized as one entry with the most common DNA and genes. The V and J calls and clone size come from TCRdb's table, not from the authors' own analysis. In all, the sample holds 1.2 million to 1.5 million distinct CDR3 sequences, and around 59% of those were seen once. About 6.3% of the sample is held by the ten biggest clonotypes.

The donors were roughly 38 Caucasian individuals from Russia, aged roughly 6 to 95 years, who were systemically healthy. Each donor gave 8 to 10 milliliters of peripheral blood, drawn into EDTA-treated Vacutainer tubes. Ficoll-Paque density-gradient centrifugation was used to isolate PBMCs, with at least 7 million per sample. Total RNA was extracted from PBMCs with Trizol reagent, with at least 5.5 micrograms obtained per sample. The percentages of naive CD45RAhigh/CD27high T cells were determined by flow cytometry on a PBMC aliquot from every donor. This sample stems from a study of blood T cells in healthy people across ages (dated by TCRdb to 2013 to 2016). The study in broad terms: In model experiments, roughly one uniquely barcoded TCR beta cDNA molecule per two T cells was captured by template switching. The study measured age-related changes in TCR beta repertoire diversity using deep sequencing normalized with unique cDNA molecular identifiers. Four age groups were formed from the donors: young (average 16 years), middle-aged (less than 40), aged (about 62) and long-lived (more than 75). To avoid experimental bias, donors of different ages were randomly spread across the sequencing lanes. For two donors (one aged 18 to 30 and one aged 80 or older), the study analyzed two additional independent replicas of 1 million unique cDNA reads from the same blood draw.

Findings and caveats that apply to the study as a whole: As age increased, observed TCR beta diversity per million T cells dropped in a roughly linear way, and a significant reduction was already evident by age roughly 36. Estimates of total diversity from one million sequenced T cells were regarded as lower bounds and underestimates. The CMV infection status of donors was not known, potentially confounding age-related changes in expanded clonotypes. Compared with the aged group, more naive CD4+ T cells, fewer expanded clones and increased TCR diversity were shown by the long-lived group, suggesting age selection. Observed TCR beta diversity correlated strongly with the percentage of naive T cells measured by flow cytometry. Bulk unsorted PBMC profiling prevented conclusive comparison of naive and antigen-experienced compartments.

From the cysteine up to the phenylalanine, the CDR3 has a length of 13 residues. Only the CDR3 DNA stays, 39 bases, in frame from base 1. The germline V gene (reference sequence) provides CDR1 DFQATT and CDR2 SNEGSKA. The TCR was taken from a man aged 18 to 30 in good health. The sample consisted of blood. The chain is encoded by TRBV20-1 joined to TRBJ2-7, and TRBD2 matches 7 of the central bases. The assigned J gene may be wrong: the sequence end matches TRBJ2-5 better. The sequence in DNA is TGCAGTGCTAGCTTTATTTGGGGGGGGACCCAGTACTTC. Translated, it gives CSASFIWGGTQYF.